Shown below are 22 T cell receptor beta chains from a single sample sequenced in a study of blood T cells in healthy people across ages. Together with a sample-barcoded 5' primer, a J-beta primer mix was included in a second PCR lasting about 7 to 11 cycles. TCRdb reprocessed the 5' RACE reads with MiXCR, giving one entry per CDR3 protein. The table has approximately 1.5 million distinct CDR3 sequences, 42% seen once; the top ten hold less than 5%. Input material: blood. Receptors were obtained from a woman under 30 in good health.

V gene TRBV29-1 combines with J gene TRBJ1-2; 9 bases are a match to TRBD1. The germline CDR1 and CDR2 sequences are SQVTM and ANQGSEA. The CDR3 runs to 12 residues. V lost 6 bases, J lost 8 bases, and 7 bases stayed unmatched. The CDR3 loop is CSVATGGGGYTF. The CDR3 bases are TGCAGCGTAGCGACAGGGGGTGGCGGCTACACCTTC.

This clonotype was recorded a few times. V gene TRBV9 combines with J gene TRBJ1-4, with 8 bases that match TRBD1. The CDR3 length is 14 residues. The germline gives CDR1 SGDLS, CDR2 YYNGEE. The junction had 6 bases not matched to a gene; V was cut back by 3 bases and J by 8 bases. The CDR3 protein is CASSAGGWEEKLFF. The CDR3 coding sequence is TGTGCCAGCAGCGCAGGGGGCTGGGAGGAAAAACTGTTTTTT.

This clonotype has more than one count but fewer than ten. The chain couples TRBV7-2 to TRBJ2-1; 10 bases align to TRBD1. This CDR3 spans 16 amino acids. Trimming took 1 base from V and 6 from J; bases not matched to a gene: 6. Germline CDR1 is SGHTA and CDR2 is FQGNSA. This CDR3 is CASSLEPGQGFNEQFF. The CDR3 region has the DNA TGTGCCAGCAGCTTAGAGCCGGGACAGGGGTTCAATGAGCAGTTCTTC. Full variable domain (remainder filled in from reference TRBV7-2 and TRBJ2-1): GAGVSQSPSNKVTEKGKDVELRCDPISGHTALYWYRQSLGQGLEFLIYFQGNSAPDKSGLPSDRFSAERTGGSVSTLTIQRTQQEDSAVYLCASSLEPGQGFNEQFFGPGTRLTVL.

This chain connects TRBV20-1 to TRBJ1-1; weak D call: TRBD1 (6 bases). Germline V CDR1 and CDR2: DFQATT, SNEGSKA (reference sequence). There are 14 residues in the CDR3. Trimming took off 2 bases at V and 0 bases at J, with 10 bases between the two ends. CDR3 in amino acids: CSARPGQLNTEAFF. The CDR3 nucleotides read TGCAGTGCTAGACCAGGACAGCTGAACACTGAAGCTTTCTTT.

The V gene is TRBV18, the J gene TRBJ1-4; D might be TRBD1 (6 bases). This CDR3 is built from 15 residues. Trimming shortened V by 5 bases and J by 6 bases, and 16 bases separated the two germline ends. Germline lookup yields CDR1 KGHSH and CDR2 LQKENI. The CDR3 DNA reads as TGTGCCAGCTCAGGGCAGACAGGAAGAGATGAAAAACTGTTTTTT. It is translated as CASSGQTGRDEKLFF.

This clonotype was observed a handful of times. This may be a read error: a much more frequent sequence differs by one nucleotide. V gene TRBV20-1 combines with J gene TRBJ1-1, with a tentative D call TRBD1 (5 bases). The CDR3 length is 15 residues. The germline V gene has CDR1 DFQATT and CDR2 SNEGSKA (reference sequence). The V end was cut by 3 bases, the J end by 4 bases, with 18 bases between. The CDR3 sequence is CSASGARAVGTEAFF. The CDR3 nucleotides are TGCAGTGCTAGTGGGGCCAGGGCTGTGGGCACTGAAGCTTTCTTT.

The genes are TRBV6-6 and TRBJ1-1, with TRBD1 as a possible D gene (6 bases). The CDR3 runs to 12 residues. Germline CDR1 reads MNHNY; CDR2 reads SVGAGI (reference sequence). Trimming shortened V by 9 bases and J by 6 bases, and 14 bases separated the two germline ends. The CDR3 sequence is CASMDRLSEAFF. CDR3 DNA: TGTGCCAGTATGGACAGACTTTCTGAAGCTTTCTTT.

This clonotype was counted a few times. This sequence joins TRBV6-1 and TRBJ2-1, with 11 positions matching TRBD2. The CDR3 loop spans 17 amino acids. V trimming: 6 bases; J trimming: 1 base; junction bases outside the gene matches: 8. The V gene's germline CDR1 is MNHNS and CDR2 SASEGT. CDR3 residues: CASSRRLAGSSYNEQFF. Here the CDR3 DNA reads TGTGCCAGCAGCCGCCGACTAGCGGGGTCTTCCTACAATGAGCAGTTCTTC.

This chain's CDR3 is CSAYRQGVYNEQFF. As DNA, the CDR3 is TGCAGTGCTTACAGACAGGGGGTCTACAATGAGCAGTTCTTC. The V call is TRBV20-1, the J call TRBJ2-1; 9 bases agree with TRBD1. The germline V gene encodes CDR1 DFQATT and CDR2 SNEGSKA (reference sequence). With V trimmed by 5 bases and J by 3 bases, 5 bases remained unmatched. This CDR3 comprises 14 residues.

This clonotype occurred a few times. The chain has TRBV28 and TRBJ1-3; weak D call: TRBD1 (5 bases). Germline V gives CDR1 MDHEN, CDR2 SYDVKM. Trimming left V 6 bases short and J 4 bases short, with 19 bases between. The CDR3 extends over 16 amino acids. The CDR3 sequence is CASRYQGPSRGNTIYF. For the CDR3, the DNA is TGTGCCAGCAGATACCAGGGCCCTTCGCGGGGAAACACCATATATTTT.

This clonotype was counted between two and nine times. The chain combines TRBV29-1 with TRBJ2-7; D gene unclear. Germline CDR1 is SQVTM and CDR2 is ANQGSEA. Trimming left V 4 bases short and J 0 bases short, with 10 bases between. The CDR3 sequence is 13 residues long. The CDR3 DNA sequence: TGCAGCGTTGTCGGCGCAACCTCCTACGAGCAGTACTTC. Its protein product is CSVVGATSYEQYF.

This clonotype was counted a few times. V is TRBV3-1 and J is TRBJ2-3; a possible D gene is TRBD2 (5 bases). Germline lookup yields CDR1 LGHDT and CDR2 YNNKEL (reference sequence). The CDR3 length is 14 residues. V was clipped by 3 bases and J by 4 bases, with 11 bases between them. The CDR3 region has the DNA TGTGCCAGCAGCCAGGCCATGAGGGCAGATACGCAGTATTTT. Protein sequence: CASSQAMRADTQYF.

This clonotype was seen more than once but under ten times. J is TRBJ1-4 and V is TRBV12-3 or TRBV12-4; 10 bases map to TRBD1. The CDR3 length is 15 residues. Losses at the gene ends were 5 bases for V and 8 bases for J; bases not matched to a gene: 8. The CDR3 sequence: CASSHSGTGVEKLFF. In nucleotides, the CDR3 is TGTGCCAGCAGTCATTCTGGGACAGGGGTCGAAAAACTGTTTTTT.

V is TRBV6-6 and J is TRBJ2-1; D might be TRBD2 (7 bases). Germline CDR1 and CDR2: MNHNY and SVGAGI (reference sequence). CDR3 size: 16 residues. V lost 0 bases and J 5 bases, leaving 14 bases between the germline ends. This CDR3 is CASSYSMGRGHNEQFF. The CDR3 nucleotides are TGTGCCAGCAGTTACTCGATGGGGCGGGGGCACAATGAGCAGTTCTTC.

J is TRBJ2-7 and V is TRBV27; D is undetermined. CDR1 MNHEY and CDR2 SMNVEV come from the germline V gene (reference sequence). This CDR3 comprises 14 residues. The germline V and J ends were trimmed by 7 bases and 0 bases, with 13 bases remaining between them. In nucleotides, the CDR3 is TGTGCCAGCAACTCGAGGTTAAGCTCCTACGAGCAGTACTTC. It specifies CASNSRLSSYEQYF.

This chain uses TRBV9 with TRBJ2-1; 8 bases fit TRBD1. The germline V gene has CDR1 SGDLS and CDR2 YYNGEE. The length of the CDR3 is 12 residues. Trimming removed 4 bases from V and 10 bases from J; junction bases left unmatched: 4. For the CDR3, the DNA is TGTGCCAGCAGCTCGGACAGGGTCGAGCAGTTCTTC. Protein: CASSSDRVEQFF.

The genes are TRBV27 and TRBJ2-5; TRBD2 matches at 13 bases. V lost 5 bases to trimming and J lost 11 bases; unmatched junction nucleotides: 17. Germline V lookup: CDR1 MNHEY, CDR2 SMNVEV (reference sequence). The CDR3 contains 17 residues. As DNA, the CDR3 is TGTGCCAGCAGTCTCCCTCGACTAGCGGGGGGAACAAATGAGCAGTACTTC. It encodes CASSLPRLAGGTNEQYF.

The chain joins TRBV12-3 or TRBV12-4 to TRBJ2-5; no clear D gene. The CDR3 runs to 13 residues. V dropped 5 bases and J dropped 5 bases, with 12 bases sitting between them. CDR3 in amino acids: CASSRRGKETQYF. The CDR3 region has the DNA TGTGCCAGCAGTCGCCGCGGCAAGGAGACCCAGTACTTC.

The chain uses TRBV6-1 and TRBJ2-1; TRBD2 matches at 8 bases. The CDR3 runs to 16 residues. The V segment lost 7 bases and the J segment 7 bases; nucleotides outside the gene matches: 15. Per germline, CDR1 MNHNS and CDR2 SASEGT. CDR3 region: CASIKPGLGRGNEQFF. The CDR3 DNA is TGTGCCAGCATCAAACCGGGACTAGGGAGGGGTAATGAGCAGTTCTTC.

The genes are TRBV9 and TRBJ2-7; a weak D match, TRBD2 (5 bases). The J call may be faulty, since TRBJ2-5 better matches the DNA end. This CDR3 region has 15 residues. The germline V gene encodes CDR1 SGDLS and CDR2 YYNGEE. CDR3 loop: CASSTSGNSGETQYF. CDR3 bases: TGTGCCAGCAGCACGTCGGGGAATTCAGGAGAGACCCAGTACTTC.

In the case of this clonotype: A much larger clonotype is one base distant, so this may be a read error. CDR3 protein: CASRGLGEASPLHF. The CDR3 DNA sequence: TGTGCCAGCAGGGGATTGGGGGAAGCTTCACCCCTCCACTTT. This chain joins TRBV25-1 and TRBJ1-6; D is possibly TRBD1 (5 bases). V was trimmed by 6 bases and J by 9 bases, leaving 15 bases between them. The germline V gene encodes CDR1 MGHDK and CDR2 SYGVNS. The CDR3 has 14 residues.

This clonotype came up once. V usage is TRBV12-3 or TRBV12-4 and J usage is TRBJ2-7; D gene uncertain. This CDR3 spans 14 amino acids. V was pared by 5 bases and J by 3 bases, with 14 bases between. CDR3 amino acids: CASSAALNFYEQYF. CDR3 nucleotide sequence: TGTGCCAGCAGTGCTGCCCTAAACTTCTACGAGCAGTACTTC.